This T cell receptor (beta chain) was identified in a study of OX40 agonist ivuxolimab in advanced cancers. Study-level points and caveats: Expanded clones belonging to CD8+ T cells outnumbered, on average, those of CD4+. Low normalized T-cell clonal expansion also characterized some of the nonresponders. Both blood CD4+ and CD8+ T cells showed clonal growth by week 6 at 0.1 to 3.0 mg/kg.

Patients with a history of autoimmune disease or on systemic immunosuppression were excluded. Assay: immunoSEQ multiplex PCR; the TCRdb copy retains only in-frame clones and omits some. The repertoire includes tens of thousands of clones, roughly 88% of them detected once, and under 3.5% sits in the top ten. V gave up 4 bases and J gave up 6 bases; unmatched junction bases: 4. CDR3 length: 14 residues. Germline V gives CDR1 SGDLS, CDR2 YYNGEE. Comments on this clone: Its matching antigen is unknown.

The gene calls are TRBV9 and TRBJ1-4, with 9 nucleotides matching TRBD1. The starting material was CD4+ or CD8+ T cells sorted from blood, obtained in a trial of the OX40 agonist ivuxolimab. The TCR was taken from an adult with an advanced solid tumor such as melanoma, head and neck, liver or kidney cancer. CDR3 loop: CASSSGQGYEKLFF. The CDR3 coding sequence is TGTGCCAGCAGCTCGGGACAGGGATATGAAAAACTGTTTTTT. Supplemented by reference TRBV9 and TRBJ1-4, the full variable domain reads DSGVTQTPKHLITATGQRVTLRCSPRSGDLSVYWYQQSLDQGLQFLIQYYNGEERAKGNILERFSAQQFPDLHSELNLSSLELGDSALYFCASSSGQGYEKLFFGSGTQLSVL.